Sequencing of this TCR beta chain was carried out in a study of beta chain features in type 1 diabetes. Study-level results: Naive, central memory and Treg TCRB repertoires appeared more alike in patients than in healthy donors. A moderate, significant TCRB CDR3 shortening appeared in type 1 diabetes across four CD4+ subsets.

Germline lookup yields CDR1 MGHRA and CDR2 YSYEKL. The CDR3 has 14 amino acids. Trimming cost V 4 bases and J 9 bases, with 13 bases left between them. All of the isolated RNA was reverse transcribed, so expressed TCRB transcripts were sequenced. Repertoires were generated with immunoSEQ multiplex PCR, while TCRdb's copy carries only in-frame clones and drops some. The table records fewer than 250,000 clones, over 9.5% of them present only once. This clone was seen only a few times. Its antigen is not known. The material sequenced was naive CD4+ T cells from blood. This sequence joins TRBV4-1 and TRBJ1-6; D is undetermined. The source of this sequence is a woman aged 18-29 years in good health. This CDR3 is CASSPTGTGSPLHF. CDR3 nucleotide sequence: TGCGCCAGCAGCCCCACGGGAACGGGTTCACCCCTCCACTTT.